The TCR beta chain under discussion was sequenced for a study of T cell responses to AZD1222 COVID-19 vaccine. Sequencing was performed with immunoSEQ multiplex PCR; in TCRdb, only in-frame clones are kept and a portion is missing. This table has about 54,000 clones, nearly 90% appearing once. The CDR3 spans 13 residues. CDR1 and CDR2 from the germline V gene are LGHDT and YNNKEL (reference sequence). Trimming stripped 6 bases from V and 8 bases from J, with 16 bases between. Turning to this clone: Its cognate antigen is unknown.

Broader study findings: Baseline serology detected seropositivity in only five to seven AZD1222 recipients. After the peak T cell response, and only then, were repertoires sampled. Nearly half of the spike-specific TCRs reportedly recognize variant regions that carry no mutations.

This chain uses TRBV3-1 (or the pseudogene TRBV3-2) with TRBJ1-2; D is uncertain. The clonotype comes from an adult in good health. The source was peripheral blood, collected on day 0 of AZD1222 vaccination. CDR3: CASRPDDTYGYTF. In nucleotides, the CDR3 is TGTGCCAGCAGACCCGACGATACTTACGGCTACACCTTC.